This TCR beta chain was obtained from a study of shared clonotypes between healthy human individuals. The CDR3 is 19 residues long. The V gene end was trimmed by 3 bases and the J gene end by 1 base; junction bases not matched to a gene: 14. The germline V gene encodes CDR1 SGHVS and CDR2 FNYEAQ. Measured with immunoSEQ multiplex PCR; TCRdb has only the in-frame clones, and not every one. The sample contains about 580,000 clones, 98% of which appear only once. In the naive CD8 group, cells lacked CD45RO and were positively selected for CCR7, so terminally differentiated effector memory CD45RA+ cells were left out. Adult Caucasians living in Nashville, Tennessee made up all of the donors.

The sample consisted of naive CD8+ T cells sorted from blood. The sequence came from a young man in good health. V gene TRBV7-6 combines with J gene TRBJ1-1; 10 nucleotides align to TRBD1. Here the CDR3 reads CASSFNIVGTGAANTEAFF. In nucleotides, the CDR3 is TGTGCCAGCAGCTTTAATATAGTTGGGACAGGGGCTGCGAACACTGAAGCTTTCTTT. Looking up the rest from reference TRBV7-6 and TRBJ1-1 gives the full variable domain: GAGVSQSPRYKVTKRGQDVALRCDPISGHVSLYWYRQALGQGPEFLTYFNYEAQQDKSGLPNDRFSAERPEGSISTLTIQRTEQRDSAMYRCASSFNIVGTGAANTEAFFGQGTRLTVV.